This TCR beta chain was sequenced in a study of blood T cell repertoires in COVID-19. Study context: Some COVID-19 samples were acute and others convalescent; all came from the United States, Italy and Spain. Sources were T cells, B-cell-depleted T cells, or PBMCs; the material itself was cDNA or gDNA.

This CDR3 contains 13 residues. Losses at the gene ends were 6 bases for V and 8 bases for J; bases not matched to a gene: 8. How the authors handled the data: Scientists estimated how many nucleated cells there were by amplifying reference gene primers. Repertoires were generated with immunoSEQ multiplex PCR, while TCRdb's copy carries only in-frame clones and drops some. V and J calls and clone size are given by that table; D and trimming were obtained from the DNA. The data show approximately 90,000 clones, 89% seen once. Source material: peripheral blood. This receptor was identified in a man aged 45-60 years with acute or convalescent COVID-19. This sequence joins TRBV12-3 or TRBV12-4 and TRBJ1-2; 8 bases are shared with TRBD1. CDR3 nucleotide sequence: TGTGCCAGCAGGGCAGGGGGCGCTTACGGCTACACCTTC. It encodes CASRAGGAYGYTF.